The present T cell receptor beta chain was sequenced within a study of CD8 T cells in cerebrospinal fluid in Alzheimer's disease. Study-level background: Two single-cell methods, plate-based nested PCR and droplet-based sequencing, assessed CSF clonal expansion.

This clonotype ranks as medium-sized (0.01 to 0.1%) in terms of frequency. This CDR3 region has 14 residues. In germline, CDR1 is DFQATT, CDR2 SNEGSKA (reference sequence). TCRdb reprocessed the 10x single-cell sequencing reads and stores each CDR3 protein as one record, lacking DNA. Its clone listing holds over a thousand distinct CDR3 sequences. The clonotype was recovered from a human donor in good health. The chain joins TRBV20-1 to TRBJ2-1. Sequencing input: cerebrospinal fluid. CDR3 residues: CSARDLSSYNEQFF.